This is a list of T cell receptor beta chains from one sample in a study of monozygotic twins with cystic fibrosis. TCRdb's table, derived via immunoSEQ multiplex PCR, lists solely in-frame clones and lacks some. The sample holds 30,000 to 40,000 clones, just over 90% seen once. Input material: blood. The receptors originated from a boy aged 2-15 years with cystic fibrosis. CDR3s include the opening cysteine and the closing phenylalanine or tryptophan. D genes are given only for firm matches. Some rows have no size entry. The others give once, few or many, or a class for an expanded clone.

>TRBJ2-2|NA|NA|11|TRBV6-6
CASSFVGELFF
TGTGCCAGCAGTTTTGTTGGGGAGCTGTTTTTT
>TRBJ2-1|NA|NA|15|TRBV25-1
CASSETDSSYNEQFF
TGTGCCAGCAGTGAAACAGACAGCTCCTACAATGAGCAGTTCTTC
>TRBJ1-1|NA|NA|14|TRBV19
CASSISHMNTEAFF
TGTGCCAGTAGTATATCACATATGAACACTGAAGCTTTCTTT
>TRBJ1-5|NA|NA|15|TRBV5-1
CASSLDGVSNQPQHF
TGCGCCAGCAGCTTGGATGGGGTTAGCAATCAGCCCCAGCATTTT
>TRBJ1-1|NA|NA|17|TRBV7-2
CASSLIGLGAGQDEAFF
TGTGCCAGCAGCTTAATTGGGTTAGGGGCAGGGCAGGATGAAGCTTTCTTT
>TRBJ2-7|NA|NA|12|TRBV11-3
CASSSTSYEQYF
TGTGCCAGCAGCTCAACCTCCTACGAGCAGTACTTC
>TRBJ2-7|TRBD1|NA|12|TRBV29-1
CSARQGSDEQYF
TGCAGCGCGCGACAGGGTTCGGACGAGCAGTACTTC
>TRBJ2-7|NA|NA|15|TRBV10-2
CASSAALGGSYEQYF
TGCGCCAGCAGTGCTGCCCTTGGGGGTTCCTACGAGCAGTACTTC
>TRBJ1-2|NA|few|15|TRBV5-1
CASSLSTGGGYGYTF
TGCGCCAGCAGCTTGTCCACAGGCGGTGGCTATGGCTACACCTTC
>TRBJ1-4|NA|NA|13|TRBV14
CASSPGMDEKLFF
TGTGCCAGCAGCCCAGGGATGGATGAAAAACTGTTTTTT
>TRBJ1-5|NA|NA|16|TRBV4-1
CASSQEGSYSNQPQHF
TGCGCCAGCAGCCAAGAAGGCAGTTATAGCAATCAGCCCCAGCATTTT
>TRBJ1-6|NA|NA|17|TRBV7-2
CASSLEGPPTGDSPLHF
TGTGCCAGCAGCTTAGAGGGTCCCCCAACGGGGGATTCACCCCTCCACTTT
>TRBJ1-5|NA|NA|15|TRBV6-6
CASSYSGGYNQPQHF
TGTGCCAGCAGTTACTCGGGAGGGTACAATCAGCCCCAGCATTTT
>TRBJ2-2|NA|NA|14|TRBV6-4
CASSVQLNTGELFF
TGTGCCAGCAGTGTTCAACTAAACACCGGGGAGCTGTTTTTT
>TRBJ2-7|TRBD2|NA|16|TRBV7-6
CASSSKTSGPSYEQYF
TGTGCCAGCAGCTCCAAAACTAGCGGTCCATCCTACGAGCAGTACTTC
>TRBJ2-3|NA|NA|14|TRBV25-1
CASSEWMGTDTQYF
TGTGCCAGCAGTGAATGGATGGGGACAGATACGCAGTATTTT
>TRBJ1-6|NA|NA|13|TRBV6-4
CASSDSGNSPLHF
TGTGCCAGCAGTGACTCGGGTAATTCACCCCTCCACTTT
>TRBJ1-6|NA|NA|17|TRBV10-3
CAISESLSSSYNSPLHF
TGTGCCATCAGTGAGTCGTTGTCGAGCTCCTATAATTCACCCCTCCACTTT
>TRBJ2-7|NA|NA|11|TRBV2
CASSEDHEQYF
TGTGCCAGCAGTGAAGACCACGAGCAGTACTTC
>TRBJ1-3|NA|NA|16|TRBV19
CASSWGPAASGNTIYF
TGTGCCAGTAGTTGGGGGCCGGCCGCCTCTGGAAACACCATATATTTT
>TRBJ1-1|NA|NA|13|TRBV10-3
CAIRLDGNTEAFF
TGTGCCATCAGGCTAGACGGGAACACTGAAGCTTTCTTT
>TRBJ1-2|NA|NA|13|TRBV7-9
CASRGASAYGYTF
TGTGCCAGCAGAGGGGCCAGCGCCTATGGCTACACCTTC
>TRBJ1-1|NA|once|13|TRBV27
CASSPIGTPEAFF
TGTGCCAGCAGTCCAATAGGGACTCCTGAAGCTTTCTTT
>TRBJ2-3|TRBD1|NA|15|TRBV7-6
CASSERQGRTDTQYF
TGTGCCAGCAGCGAAAGACAGGGTAGAACAGATACGCAGTATTTT
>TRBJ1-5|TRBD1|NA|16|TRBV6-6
CASRGRDRKSNQPQHF
TGTGCCAGCAGGGGGCGGGACAGAAAAAGCAATCAGCCCCAGCATTTT
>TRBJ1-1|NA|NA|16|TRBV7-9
CASSLDPARMNTEAFF
TGTGCCAGCAGCTTAGACCCCGCCAGGATGAACACTGAAGCTTTCTTT
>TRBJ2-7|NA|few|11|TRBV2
CASSEGGEQYF
TGTGCCAGCAGTGAAGGGGGAGAGCAGTACTTC
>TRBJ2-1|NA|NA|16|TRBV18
CASSLRGGGPGDEQFF
TGTGCCAGCTCACTGCGGGGAGGGGGACCAGGGGATGAGCAGTTCTTC
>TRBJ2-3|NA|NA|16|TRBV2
CASSAGPLGGTDTQYF
TGTGCCAGCAGCGCCGGGCCCTTGGGGGGCACAGATACGCAGTATTTT
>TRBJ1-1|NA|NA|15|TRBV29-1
CSVEGRGALHTEAFF
TGCAGCGTTGAAGGGAGGGGGGCGCTTCACACTGAAGCTTTCTTT
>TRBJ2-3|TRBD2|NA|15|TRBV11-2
CASSPKRGPTDTQYF
TGTGCCAGCAGCCCGAAGCGGGGGCCCACAGATACGCAGTATTTT